Reported below is one T cell receptor beta chain. Its target is unknown. This sample was included in a study of STAT5B mutations in CD4+ large granular lymphocyte leukemia. Study findings and constraints: No patients shared main leukemic clonotypes, though roughly 25% appeared at low frequency elsewhere.

Only in-frame clones appear in the TCRdb table, and some are missing; sequencing was by immunoSEQ multiplex PCR. Of around 33,000 clones listed, around four fifths are singletons. The specimen sequenced was CD4+ T cells from blood buffy coats. This sequence originates from a human donor in good health.

This CDR3 reads CASRPTGGDEQFF. The CDR3 nucleotides are TGTGCCAGCAGGCCGACAGGGGGGGATGAGCAGTTCTTC. The chain employs TRBV7-7 and TRBJ2-1; TRBD1 agrees at 9 bases. The V and J ends lost 6 bases and 8 bases, in that order; junction bases with no gene match: 5. The CDR3 contains 13 residues. From germline, CDR1 is SSHAT and CDR2 FNYEAQ (reference sequence).